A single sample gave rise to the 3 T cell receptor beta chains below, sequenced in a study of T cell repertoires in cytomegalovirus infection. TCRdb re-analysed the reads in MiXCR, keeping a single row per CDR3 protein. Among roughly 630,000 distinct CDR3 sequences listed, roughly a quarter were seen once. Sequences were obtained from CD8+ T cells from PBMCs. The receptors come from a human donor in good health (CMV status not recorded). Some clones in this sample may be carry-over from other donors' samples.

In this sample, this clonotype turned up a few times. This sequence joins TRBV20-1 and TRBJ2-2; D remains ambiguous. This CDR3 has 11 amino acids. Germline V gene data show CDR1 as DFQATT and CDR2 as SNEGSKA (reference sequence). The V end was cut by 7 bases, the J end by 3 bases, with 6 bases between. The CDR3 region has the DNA TGCAGTGTTGGGTACACCGGGGAGCTGTTTTTT. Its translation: CSVGYTGELFF.

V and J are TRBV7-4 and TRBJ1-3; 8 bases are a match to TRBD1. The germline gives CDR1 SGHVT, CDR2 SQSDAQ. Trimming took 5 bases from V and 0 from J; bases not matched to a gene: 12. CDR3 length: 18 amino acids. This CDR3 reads CASSHWTGTGFSGNTIYF. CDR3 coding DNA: TGTGCCAGCAGCCATTGGACCGGGACAGGATTCTCTGGAAACACCATATATTTT.

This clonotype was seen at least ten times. The CDR3 sequence is CASSEAVSNQPQHF. The CDR3 region has the DNA TGTGCCAGCAGTGAAGCAGTCAGTAATCAGCCCCAGCATTTT. The V and J genes are TRBV2 and TRBJ1-5; D unclear. With 0 bases removed from V and 4 bases from J, the gap between germline ends came to 7 bases. This CDR3 contains 14 residues. Germline V gives CDR1 SNHLY, CDR2 FYNNEI.